The 3 T cell receptor beta chains below come from one sample, sequenced in a study of T-cell memory formation after mild COVID-19 (dated by TCRdb to 2020 to 2022). The library came from 5' RACE. The instrument given in TCRdb is Illumina NovaSeq 6000. TCRdb reprocessing: public reads trimmed at Q25 with fastp, clones called with MiXCR, in-frame beta chains kept. Duplicate CDR3 protein sequences are folded into a single record with the most common DNA and genes. The sample table records fewer than 700,000 distinct CDR3 sequences; around 17% of these occur just once. The ten largest make up more than 10% of the sample. The specimen was PBMCs or a T cell subset sorted from them (not recorded which). The origin of the receptors is an adult woman who had mild COVID-19 (a few samples of this study predate the infection). The sample titles of this study are shuffled in the database, so cell type and time point are left out; the donor was told from shared clones.

J is TRBJ2-2 and V is TRBV9; 7 bases are a match to TRBD2. V was pared by 4 bases and J by 7 bases, with 4 bases of the junction left unmatched. From germline, CDR1 is SGDLS and CDR2 YYNGEE. The length of the CDR3 is 13 residues. The CDR3 protein is CASSSWTSGELFF. CDR3 bases: TGTGCCAGCAGCTCCTGGACTAGCGGGGAGCTGTTTTTT.

This clonotype was seen many times. This rearrangement joins TRBV20-1 to TRBJ2-1, with 10 positions matching TRBD2. With 2 bases clipped from V and 7 bases from J, the junction kept 29 bases outside the gene matches. CDR3 length: 22 residues. Germline-derived CDR1 and CDR2 are DFQATT and SNEGSKA (reference sequence). Written as DNA, the CDR3 is TGCAGTGCTAGATCTAAACTAGCGGGATACAACGGGAATCTAGCGCTCTGGAATGAGCAGTTCTTC. Residues: CSARSKLAGYNGNLALWNEQFF.

In its sample, this clonotype was seen a few times. The V gene is TRBV11-3, the J gene TRBJ2-3; no clear D gene. V lost 2 bases and J lost 4, with 7 bases in between. Germline assignment: CDR1 SGHNT and CDR2 YENEEA. This CDR3 has 13 amino acids. The CDR3 loop reads CASSLNPSDTQYF. CDR3 sequence (DNA): TGTGCCAGCAGCTTAAACCCATCAGATACGCAGTATTTT.